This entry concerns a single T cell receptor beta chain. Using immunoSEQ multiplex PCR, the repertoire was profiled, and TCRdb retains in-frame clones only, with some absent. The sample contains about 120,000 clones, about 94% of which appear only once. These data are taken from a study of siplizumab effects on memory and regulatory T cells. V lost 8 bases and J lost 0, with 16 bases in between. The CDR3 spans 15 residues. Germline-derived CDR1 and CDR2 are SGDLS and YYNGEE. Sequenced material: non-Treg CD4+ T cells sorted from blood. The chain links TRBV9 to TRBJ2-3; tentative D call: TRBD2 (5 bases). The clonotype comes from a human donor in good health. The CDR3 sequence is CASSTRHESTDTQYF. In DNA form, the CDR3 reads TGTGCCAGTAGCACTAGACACGAAAGCACAGATACGCAGTATTTT.